This TCR beta chain emerged from a study of T cells in Graves' hyperthyroidism and ophthalmopathy (dated by TCRdb to between 2017 and 2020). In terms of the full investigation: Peripheral blood was sampled at the time of initial diagnosis, prior to any treatment. To identify distinguishing TCR V-J signatures, a discovery cohort of about 100 patients was used, comprising some 43 with Graves' ophthalmopathy and 57 with stable Graves' hyperthyroidism. In more than five Graves' hyperthyroidism patients, the study also compared T-cell repertoires from thyroid tissue with T-cell repertoires from blood. After sampling, hyperthyroidism patients received methimazole starting at 30 mg daily, and ophthalmopathy patients received high-dose intravenous methylprednisolone. The approximately 95 discovery patients were divided at random into training and test sets in a 7:3 ratio. The paper describes TCR Vbeta CDR3 sequencing of 135 peripheral blood samples, made up of roughly 45 ophthalmopathy patients, around 78 hyperthyroidism patients and 17 progressor patients. Prospective prediction of ophthalmopathy was tested in an independent validation cohort of approximately 19 hyperthyroidism patients and 17 patients who later progressed to ophthalmopathy.

General study outcomes and caveats: Most expanded thyroid clonotypes (frequency above 0.001) were also detected in blood, a finding suggesting that blood repertoires may reflect thyroid immune responses. In cross-validation, a model built on a 13 V-J signature told ophthalmopathy apart from stable hyperthyroidism with over 85% sensitivity and approximately 81% specificity, and in testing the same model reached 80%/75%. Sample size was not statistically predetermined, and blinding of investigators to group allocation was not performed. During validation, the model predicted progression to ophthalmopathy a median of approximately 7 months ahead of onset, with just under 71% sensitivity and 72.22% specificity.

Ophthalmopathy patients had moderately to severely active disease, Clinical Activity Score of at least 3, NOSPECS grade of at least 4, and duration under 3 months. Patients with uncontrolled infections, other autoimmune diseases, pregnancy or lactation were excluded. Diagnoses were established on the basis of clinical symptoms, serum thyroxine and TRAb, thyroid ultrasound, and orbital computed tomography. PBMCs were separated from about 10 ml of fresh peripheral blood using Ficoll-Paque density gradient centrifugation. Total RNA was extracted with Trizol reagent, and quality was checked on an Agilent 2100 Bioanalyzer. This clonotype was counted only a few times. Its recognized antigen is unknown. It has no much larger one-base neighbor in the sample; base qualities were not kept. Amplification of TCR beta CDR3 regions was carried out from RNA transcripts. For the first round of RT-PCR on the TCR CDR3, the HTBI primer set was used together with the Qiagen OneStep RT-PCR kit. A second multiplex PCR round built the libraries, followed by size selection and purification. Libraries were sequenced paired-end with 100 bp reads on an Illumina HiSeq2000. The original pipeline was this. SOAPnuke was used to process the raw data, removing reads that contained adapters or uncalled bases, had a mean Phred below 15, or lacked an exact match to the constant primer or identifier. High-quality paired reads were merged using COPE v1.2.5, and each unique nucleotide sequence was defined as a clonotype. MiTCR v1.1 was used to align the clonotypes against IMGT TRBV, TRBD and TRBJ reference segments. Analysis was restricted to V-J combinations with a frequency above 0.0001, which covered about 99% of repertoires. The TCS score was defined as F50 (clonal expansion) divided by E x V (chaos), with BLOSUM62-based TCRdist calculated between CDR3 peptides within each V-J. Welch's t-statistics and random forest reduced 450 to 600 V-J features to 13, which were used in a naive Bayes classifier (R e1071). TCRdb applied fastp at Q25 and MiXCR to the public reads, then kept only in-frame beta chains. Under each unique CDR3 protein, matching rows form one entry showing the most common genes and DNA. The V and J calls follow TCRdb's processing rather than the paper's. The sample contains about 270,000 distinct CDR3 sequences, around 20% of them found a single time. Roughly 60% of the sample is held by the ten biggest clonotypes.

Taken from cysteine to phenylalanine, the CDR3 has 16 residues. Only CDR3 DNA is held: 48 bases, read in frame from base 1. CDR1 and CDR2 are drawn from the germline V gene: SGHRS, YFSETQ. Trimming removed 5 bases from V and 3 bases from J; the gene matches leave 11 bases unexplained. The V and J genes are TRBV5-1 and TRBJ2-7; 10 middle bases align to TRBD1. This receptor was obtained from a man aged 25-45 years with Graves' ophthalmopathy. The sample taken for sequencing was blood. The CDR3 in this case is CASSRRDGTGVYEQYF. Read as DNA, the sequence is TGCGCCAGCAGTCGCCGGGACGGGACAGGGGTCTACGAGCAGTACTTC.